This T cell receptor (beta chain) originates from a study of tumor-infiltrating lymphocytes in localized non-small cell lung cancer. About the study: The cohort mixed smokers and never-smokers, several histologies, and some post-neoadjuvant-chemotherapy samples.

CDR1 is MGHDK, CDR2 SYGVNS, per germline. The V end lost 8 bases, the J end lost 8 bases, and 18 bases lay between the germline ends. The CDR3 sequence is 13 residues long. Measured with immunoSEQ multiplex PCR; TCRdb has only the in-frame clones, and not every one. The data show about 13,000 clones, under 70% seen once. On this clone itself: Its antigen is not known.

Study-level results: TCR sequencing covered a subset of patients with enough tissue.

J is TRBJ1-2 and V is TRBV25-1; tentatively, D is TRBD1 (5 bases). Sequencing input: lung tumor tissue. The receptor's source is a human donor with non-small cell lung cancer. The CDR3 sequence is CASWDDLPRGYTF. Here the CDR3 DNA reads TGTGCCAGCTGGGACGATCTACCCCGGGGCTACACCTTC.